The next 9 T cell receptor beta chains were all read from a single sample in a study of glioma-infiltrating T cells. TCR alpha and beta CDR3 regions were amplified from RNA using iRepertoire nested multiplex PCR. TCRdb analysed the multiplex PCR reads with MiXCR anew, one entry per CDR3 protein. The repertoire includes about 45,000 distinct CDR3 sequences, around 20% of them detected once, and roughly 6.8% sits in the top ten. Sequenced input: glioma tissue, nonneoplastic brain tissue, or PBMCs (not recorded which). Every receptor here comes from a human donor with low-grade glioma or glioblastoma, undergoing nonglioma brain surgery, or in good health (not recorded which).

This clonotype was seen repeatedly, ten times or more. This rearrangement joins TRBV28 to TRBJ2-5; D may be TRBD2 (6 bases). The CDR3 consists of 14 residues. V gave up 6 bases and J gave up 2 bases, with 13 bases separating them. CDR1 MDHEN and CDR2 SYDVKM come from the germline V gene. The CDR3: CASSPTGTQETQYF. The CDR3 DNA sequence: TGTGCCAGCAGCCCGACCGGGACTCAAGAGACCCAGTACTTC.

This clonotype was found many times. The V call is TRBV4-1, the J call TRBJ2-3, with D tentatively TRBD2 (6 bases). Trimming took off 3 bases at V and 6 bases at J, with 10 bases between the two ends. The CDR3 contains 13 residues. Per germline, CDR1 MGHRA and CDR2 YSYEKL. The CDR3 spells CASSQNAGDTQYF. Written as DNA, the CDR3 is TGCGCCAGCAGCCAGAACGCGGGGGATACGCAGTATTTT.

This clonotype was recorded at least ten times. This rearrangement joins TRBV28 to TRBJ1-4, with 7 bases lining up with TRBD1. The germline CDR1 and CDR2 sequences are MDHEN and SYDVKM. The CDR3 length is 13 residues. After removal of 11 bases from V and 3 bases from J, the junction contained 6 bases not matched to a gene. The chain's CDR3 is CASEDRANEKLFF. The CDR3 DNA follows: TGTGCCTCAGAAGACAGGGCTAATGAAAAACTGTTTTTT.

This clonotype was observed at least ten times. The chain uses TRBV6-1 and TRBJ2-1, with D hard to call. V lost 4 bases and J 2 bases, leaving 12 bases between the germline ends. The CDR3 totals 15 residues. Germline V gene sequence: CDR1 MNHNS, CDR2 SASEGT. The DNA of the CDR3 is TGTGCCAGCAGTGCCGGCCAGCGTACCTACAATGAGCAGTTCTTC. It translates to CASSAGQRTYNEQFF.

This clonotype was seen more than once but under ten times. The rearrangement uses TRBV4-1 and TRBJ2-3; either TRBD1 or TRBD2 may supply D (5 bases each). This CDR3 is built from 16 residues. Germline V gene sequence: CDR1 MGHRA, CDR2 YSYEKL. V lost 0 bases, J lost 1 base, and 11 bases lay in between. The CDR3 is CASSQDFGGRTDTQYF. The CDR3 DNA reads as TGCGCCAGCAGCCAAGATTTTGGGGGACGCACAGATACGCAGTATTTT.

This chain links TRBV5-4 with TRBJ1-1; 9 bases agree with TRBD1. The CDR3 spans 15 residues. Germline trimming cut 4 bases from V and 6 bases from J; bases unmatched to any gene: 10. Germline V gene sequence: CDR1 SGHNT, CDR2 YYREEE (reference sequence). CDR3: CASSPPGQGTAEAFF. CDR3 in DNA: TGTGCCAGCAGCCCCCCGGGACAGGGTACGGCTGAAGCTTTCTTT.

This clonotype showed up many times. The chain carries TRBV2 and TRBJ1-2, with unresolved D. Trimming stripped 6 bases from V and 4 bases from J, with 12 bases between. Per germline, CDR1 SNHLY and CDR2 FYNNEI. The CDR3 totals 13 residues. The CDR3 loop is CASRYYWTYGYTF. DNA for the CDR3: TGTGCCAGCAGGTATTACTGGACCTATGGCTACACCTTC.

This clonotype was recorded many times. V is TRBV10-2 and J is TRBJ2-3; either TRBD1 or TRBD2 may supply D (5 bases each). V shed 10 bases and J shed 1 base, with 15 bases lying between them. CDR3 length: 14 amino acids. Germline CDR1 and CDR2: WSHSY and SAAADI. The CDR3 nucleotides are TGCGCCACTAAGGTGGGGGAAGGCACAGATACGCAGTATTTT. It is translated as CATKVGEGTDTQYF.

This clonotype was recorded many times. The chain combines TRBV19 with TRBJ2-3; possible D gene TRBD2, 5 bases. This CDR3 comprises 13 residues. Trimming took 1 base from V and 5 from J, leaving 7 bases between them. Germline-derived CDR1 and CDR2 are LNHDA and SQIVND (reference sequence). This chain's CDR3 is CASSIASGDTQYF. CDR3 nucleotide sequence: TGTGCCAGTAGTATAGCCAGCGGAGATACGCAGTATTTT.